These 22 T cell receptor beta chains share one sample of origin, sequenced in a study of early T cells in non-severe SARS-CoV-2 infection. In TCRdb, the 5' RACE reads were re-called with MiXCR into one record per CDR3 protein. The sample has 110,000 or so distinct CDR3 sequences, 9.5% to 13% seen once. The sample comprised whole blood. All receptors derive from an adult who was a healthcare worker with PCR-confirmed SARS-CoV-2 infection or an uninfected control (not recorded which).

In this sample, this clonotype turned up a few times. The junction departs from germline at one end; a sequencing error may be responsible. This sequence joins TRBV29-1 and TRBJ1-1, with a possible D match to TRBD1 (5 bases). CDR1 and CDR2 (germline): SQVTM, ANQGSEA. The CDR3 is made up of 15 amino acids. CDR3 coding DNA: TGCAGCGCTGAACCGGGGCCCGGGGGGAACACTGAAGCTTTCTTT. Protein product: CSAEPGPGGNTEAFF.

This clonotype was found a few times. The CDR3 DNA is TGTGCCATCTACCTCTCTGGGGCCAACGTCCTGACTTTC. Its protein is CAIYLSGANVLTF. The chain combines TRBV10-3 with TRBJ2-6; D gene uncertain. The CDR3 is 13 amino acids. Germline-derived CDR1 and CDR2 are ENHRY and SYGVKD. With 8 bases removed from V and 0 bases from J, the gap between germline ends came to 5 bases.

This clonotype showed up just a few times. V and J are TRBV7-9 and TRBJ1-1; D gene uncertain. Germline assignment: CDR1 SEHNR and CDR2 FQNEAQ (reference sequence). The CDR3 has 15 residues. Trimming shortened V by 2 bases and J by 0 bases, and 10 bases separated the two germline ends. For the CDR3, the DNA is TGTGCCAGCAGCTTAATTTTAGGAGTGAACACTGAAGCTTTCTTT. This sequence encodes CASSLILGVNTEAFF.

This clonotype showed up just a few times. This chain uses TRBV5-5 with TRBJ1-5; D gene uncertain. Germline CDR1 is SGHKS and CDR2 is YYEKEE (reference sequence). The V gene lost 0 bases and the J gene lost 4 bases, with 14 bases spanning the gap. The CDR3 totals 16 residues. The CDR3: CASSLGRALENQPQHF. In DNA, the CDR3 is TGTGCCAGCAGCTTGGGGCGCGCCCTTGAGAATCAGCCCCAGCATTTT.

In nucleotides, the CDR3 is TGTGCCAGCAGCCCCGGCGGACGGGGGCCCGGAAACACCATATATTTT. Translated, it gives CASSPGGRGPGNTIYF. This sequence joins TRBV7-9 and TRBJ1-3; a weak D match, TRBD1 (6 bases). The CDR3 covers 16 residues. V dropped 5 bases and J dropped 4 bases, with 18 bases sitting between them. Germline assignment: CDR1 SEHNR and CDR2 FQNEAQ (reference sequence).

This clonotype was counted between two and nine times. The CDR3 reads CASSSRTSGGEQFF. The CDR3 coding sequence is TGTGCCAGCAGTTCTAGGACTAGCGGTGGTGAGCAGTTCTTC. The rearrangement uses TRBV27 and TRBJ2-1; 10 positions agree with TRBD2. Germline values: CDR1 MNHEY, CDR2 SMNVEV (reference sequence). The CDR3 is made up of 14 amino acids. Trimming removed 4 bases from V and 9 bases from J; junction bases left unmatched: 6.

This clonotype was detected only a few times. The chain has TRBV13 and TRBJ2-7; a weak D match, TRBD2 (5 bases). The germline CDR1 and CDR2 sequences are PRHDT and FYEKMQ (reference sequence). The CDR3 contains 17 residues. V lost 0 bases and J lost 5, with 20 bases in between. The CDR3 region has the DNA TGTGCCAGCAGCTTAGGGGGATGGTGGGAGCCGGGTAACGAGCAGTACTTC. It yields the protein CASSLGGWWEPGNEQYF.

This clonotype showed up many times. V is TRBV6-6 and J is TRBJ2-3, with 9 bases aligning to TRBD2. CDR1 is MNHNY, CDR2 SVGAGI, per germline (reference sequence). The CDR3 consists of 14 residues. Losses at the gene ends were 7 bases for V and 5 bases for J; bases not matched to a gene: 7. The CDR3 coding sequence is TGTGCCAGCACCAAAGCGGGGGGAGGAGATACGCAGTATTTT. Translation gives CASTKAGGGDTQYF.

This clonotype was detected many times. The chain employs TRBV11-2 and TRBJ1-1; 7 nucleotides match TRBD1. Germline assignment: CDR1 SGHAT and CDR2 FQNNGV. Losses at the gene ends were 3 bases for V and 4 bases for J; bases not matched to a gene: 8. This CDR3 is 15 amino acids long. CDR3 DNA: TGTGCCAGCAGCTTCTCCCAGGGGGGAGTCACTGAAGCTTTCTTT. Translating it yields CASSFSQGGVTEAFF.

This clonotype occurred many times. V gene TRBV5-1 combines with J gene TRBJ2-1; D call uncertain. The germline V gene encodes CDR1 SGHRS and CDR2 YFSETQ. V was clipped by 1 base and J by 8 bases, with 13 bases between them. This CDR3 is built from 14 residues. CDR3 nucleotide sequence: TGCGCCAGCAGCTTGCGCGTGCGTGTCGATGAGCAGTTCTTC. It translates to CASSLRVRVDEQFF.

The V and J genes are TRBV28 and TRBJ1-1; no reliable D call. CDR3 length: 14 residues. V lost 6 bases to trimming and J lost 6 bases, with 17 bases between them. Per the germline V gene, CDR1 is MDHEN and CDR2 is SYDVKM. Written as DNA, the CDR3 is TGTGCCAGCAGACCAAGCGGGGAGACCCCTGAAGCTTTCTTT. Amino acid sequence: CASRPSGETPEAFF. Full variable domain (outside the CDR3, taken from reference TRBV28 and TRBJ1-1): DVKVTQSSRYLVKRTGEKVFLECVQDMDHENMFWYRQDPGLGLRLIYFSYDVKMKEKGDIPEGYSVSREKKERFSLILESASTNQTSMYLCASRPSGETPEAFFGQGTRLTVV.

Here the CDR3 DNA reads TGTGCCAGCAGTGAGGCTAGCGACGGCGAGCAGTACTTC. Residues: CASSEASDGEQYF. The chain links TRBV2 to TRBJ2-7; tentatively, D is TRBD2 (6 bases). The CDR3 totals 13 residues. Germline loops: CDR1 SNHLY, CDR2 FYNNEI. The ends were cut back, 3 bases at V and 6 bases at J, with 12 bases in the middle.

This clonotype was counted between two and nine times. V and J are TRBV29-1 and TRBJ1-1; perhaps TRBD1 as D (6 bases). Deletions cut 4 bases from V and 1 base from J, with 16 bases between. This CDR3 region has 15 residues. Looked up from germline, CDR1 is SQVTM and CDR2 is ANQGSEA. The CDR3 loop reads CSVGRWGGENTEAFF. Here the CDR3 DNA reads TGCAGCGTTGGTCGATGGGGGGGCGAGAACACTGAAGCTTTCTTT.

A few counts support this clonotype. V and J are TRBV11-2 and TRBJ2-1; 9 bases align to TRBD2. This CDR3 has 16 amino acids. V shed 5 bases and J 9 bases; nucleotides not matched to a gene: 14. In germline, CDR1 is SGHAT, CDR2 FQNNGV. The CDR3 loop is CASSLIPGLAVSEQFF. The CDR3 nucleotides read TGTGCCAGCAGCCTGATCCCGGGACTAGCAGTATCTGAGCAGTTCTTC.

This chain uses TRBV12-3 or TRBV12-4 with TRBJ2-7; D may be TRBD2 (6 bases). CDR3 length: 13 residues. Trimming shortened V by 4 bases and J by 5 bases, and 12 bases separated the two germline ends. CDR3 in amino acids: CASSYSGEDEQYF. In nucleotides, the CDR3 is TGTGCCAGCAGTTATAGCGGTGAGGACGAGCAGTACTTC.

This clonotype appeared many times. This chain links TRBV30 with TRBJ2-1; maybe TRBD1 (6 bases). The V gene lost 5 bases and the J gene lost 0 bases, with 14 bases spanning the gap. This CDR3 region has 15 residues. Germline CDR1 and CDR2: GTSNPN and SVGIG (reference sequence). In nucleotides, the CDR3 is TGTGCCTGGGGGGCAGGGGTTAGCTCCTACAATGAGCAGTTCTTC. Protein: CAWGAGVSSYNEQFF.

This clonotype has a count of ten or more. The J gene is TRBJ1-1, the V gene TRBV12-3 or TRBV12-4; TRBD1 agrees at 8 bases. The V gene end was trimmed by 2 bases and the J gene end by 1 base; junction bases not matched to a gene: 0. CDR3 length equals 14 residues. CDR3 sequence: CASSLTGGNTEAFF. As DNA, the CDR3 is TGTGCCAGCAGTTTAACAGGGGGGAACACTGAAGCTTTCTTT.

As for this clonotype: Its ends do not fully match the called genes, so a read error is possible. This chain links TRBV3-1 with TRBJ1-1; perhaps TRBD1 as D (5 bases). CDR1 LGHDT and CDR2 YNNKEL come from the germline V gene (reference sequence). CDR3 length: 11 amino acids. CDR3 region: CASSQTGRTAF. The CDR3 bases are TGTGCCAGCAGCCAAACGGGACGGACCGCATTT.

This chain links TRBV3-1 with TRBJ1-6; 7 nucleotides align to TRBD1. The CDR3 has 16 residues. In germline, CDR1 is LGHDT, CDR2 YNNKEL (reference sequence). J lost 7 bases, V lost 1 base, and 7 bases had no gene match. Here the CDR3 DNA reads TGTGCCAGCAGCCAAGTCACAGGGGCTCGGAATTCACCCCTCCACTTT. It translates to CASSQVTGARNSPLHF.

This clonotype came up many times. The rearrangement joins TRBV11-2 to TRBJ1-5; D not certain. The V end was cut by 4 bases, the J end by 4 bases, with 8 bases between. Germline V gene sequence: CDR1 SGHAT, CDR2 FQNNGV. The CDR3 sequence is 13 residues long. CDR3 DNA sequence: TGTGCCAGCAGCTCGGACGGGAATCAGCCCCAGCATTTT. Translated, it gives CASSSDGNQPQHF.

In this sample, this clonotype turned up many times. The chain combines TRBV7-8 with TRBJ2-1; tentative D call: TRBD2 (5 bases). This CDR3 is 12 amino acids long. The germline V and J ends were trimmed by 5 bases and 5 bases, with 7 bases remaining between them. CDR1 is SGHVS and CDR2 is FQNEAQ in the germline V gene. CDR3 amino acids: CASSPGNNEQFF. The CDR3 region has the DNA TGTGCCAGCAGCCCGGGGAACAATGAGCAGTTCTTC.

This rearrangement joins TRBV7-8 to TRBJ2-2, with D maybe TRBD2 (5 bases). V was clipped by 0 bases and J by 7 bases, with 12 bases between them. The CDR3 is 15 residues long. Per the germline V gene, CDR1 is SGHVS and CDR2 is FQNEAQ. The CDR3 loop reads CASSLAVDRGGELFF. For the CDR3, the DNA is TGTGCCAGCAGCTTAGCCGTGGACCGGGGCGGGGAGCTGTTTTTT.